This T cell receptor beta chain was sequenced in a study of cytomegalovirus exposure and HLA in healthy donors. Study overall: The 95 million to 120 million unique TCR beta sequences, from some 170 million T cells, were found by an earlier analysis.

Study outcomes and limitations: In vitro checks showed that a few CMV-associated chains really do target CMV antigens. HLA alleles showed associations with 15,000 to 20,000 TCR beta sequences in a later analysis, at a 0.05 false discovery rate.

About this clone itself: Its antigen is still unknown.

PCR involved 60 Vbeta and 13 Jbeta primers. The assay was immunoSEQ multiplex PCR, and TCRdb's table has in-frame clones only and misses some. The sample shows about 200,000 clones, 82% of them seen only once. Trimming left V 0 bases short and J 8 bases short, with 10 bases between. This CDR3 has 14 residues. Germline lookup yields CDR1 SEHNR and CDR2 FQNEAQ (reference sequence). V usage is TRBV7-9 and J usage is TRBJ1-4, with D hard to call. Sequencing input: PBMCs. The clonotype comes from a man aged 35 to 55 in good health and CMV-seropositive. CDR3 loop: CASSLATGLEKLFF. CDR3 DNA: TGTGCCAGCAGCTTAGCAACTGGTCTGGAAAAACTGTTTTTT.